This T cell receptor (beta chain) came from a study of cytomegalovirus exposure and HLA in healthy donors. Findings and limits, study-wide: The classifier reportedly diagnosed cytomegalovirus status with high sensitivity and specificity. According to a subsequent analysis, TCR clusters from the first cohort were inclined to appear together in the 110 or so validation repertoires.

A note on this clone: Its specificity is unknown.

Germline values: CDR1 MGHRA, CDR2 YSYEKL. The CDR3 totals 16 residues. J gave up 4 bases and V 4 bases, and 11 bases lay outside the gene matches. Data came from immunoSEQ multiplex PCR; TCRdb stores just in-frame clones and leaves some out. In the table there are around 60,000 clones, 95% of which are singletons. The donors were in the roughly 110-subject validation cohort, distinct from the approximately 670-subject first cohort. Material for sequencing was PBMCs. The chain uses TRBV4-1 and TRBJ2-3, with 7 bases fitting TRBD1. The clonotype was recovered from a woman younger than 35 in good health and CMV-seropositive. The CDR3 nucleotides are TGCGCCAGCAGCCCCCTCAGGAGGCAGGGGGCAGATACGCAGTATTTT. Protein sequence: CASSPLRRQGADTQYF.